This TCR beta chain was observed in a study of shared clonotypes between healthy human individuals. For the study at large: There were three CD4 naive, three CD4 memory, two CD8 naive and one CD8 memory plates per donor.

Data came from immunoSEQ multiplex PCR; TCRdb stores just in-frame clones and leaves some out. The sample has about 2.5 million clones; roughly 92% are singletons. The CDR3 loop spans 17 amino acids. Germline CDR1 SGHNT, CDR2 YYREEE (reference sequence). The V gene lost 4 bases and the J gene lost 3 bases, with 20 bases spanning the gap. Sequenced material: naive CD4+ T cells from PBMCs. The subset denotes: CD45RA+ positively selected. This chain joins TRBV5-4 and TRBJ1-3, with a possible D match to TRBD1 (6 bases). The TCR sequence derives from a man younger than 30 in good health. Some clones in this sample may be carry-over from other donors' samples. CDR3 DNA sequence: TGTGCCAGCAGCCGCCATTCACAGGGTAGCTTTGGAAACACCATATATTTT. Amino acids: CASSRHSQGSFGNTIYF.